This T cell receptor (beta chain) derives from a study of blood T cells in healthy people across ages. Total RNA extracted from each sample amounted to at least 5.5 micrograms. From germline, CDR1 is SGHTA and CDR2 FQGNSA. Trimming took off 5 bases at V and 8 bases at J, with 15 bases between the two ends. The CDR3 consists of 13 residues. A sample-barcoded 5' primer and a J-beta primer mix were used in a second PCR of roughly 7 to 11 cycles. From the 5' RACE reads, TCRdb called clonotypes with MiXCR, one entry per CDR3 protein. The sample lists about 1.4 million distinct CDR3 sequences; 45% to 70% were seen once.

The chain has TRBV7-2 and TRBJ1-2, with D unclear. The TCR was taken from a man aged 18 to 29 in good health. The sequenced sample consisted of blood. CDR3 protein: CASSPQALSGYTF. DNA for the CDR3: TGTGCCAGCAGCCCTCAAGCCTTAAGCGGCTACACCTTC.